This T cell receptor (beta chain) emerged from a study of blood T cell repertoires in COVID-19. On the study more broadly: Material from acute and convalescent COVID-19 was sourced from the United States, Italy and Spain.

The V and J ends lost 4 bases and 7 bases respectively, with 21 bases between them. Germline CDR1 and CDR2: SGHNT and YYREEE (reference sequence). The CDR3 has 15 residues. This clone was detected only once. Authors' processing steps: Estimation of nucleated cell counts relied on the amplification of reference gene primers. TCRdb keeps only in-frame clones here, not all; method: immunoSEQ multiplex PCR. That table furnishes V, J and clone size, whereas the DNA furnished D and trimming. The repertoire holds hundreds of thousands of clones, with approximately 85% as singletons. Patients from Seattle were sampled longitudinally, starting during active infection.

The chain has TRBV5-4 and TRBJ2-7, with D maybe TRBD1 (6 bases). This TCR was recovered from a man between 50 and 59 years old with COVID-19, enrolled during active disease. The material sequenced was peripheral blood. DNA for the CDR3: TGTGCCAGCAGCCCAGAGGGGGTAGGCACCACGGAGCAGTACTTC. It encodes CASSPEGVGTTEQYF. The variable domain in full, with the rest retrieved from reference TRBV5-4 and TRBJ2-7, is ETGVTQSPTHLIKTRGQQVTLRCSSQSGHNTVSWYQQALGQGPQFIFQYYREEENGRGNFPPRFSGLQFPNYSSELNVNALELDDSALYLCASSPEGVGTTEQYFGPGTRLTVT.